What follows describes a single TCR beta chain. Antigen: not known. This entry belongs to a study of tumor-infiltrating lymphocytes in primary liver carcinoma. Study outcomes and limitations: Top-250-clone fractions were significantly higher in tumors than in blood (p = 0.039). Unsorted bulk samples meant CD4+ and CD8+ repertoires went uncompared.

Germline DNA was extracted alongside blood RNA, which was obtained from unsorted whole blood. Peripheral blood, 3.5 to 4 milliliters, was collected prior to surgery. CDR1 and CDR2 from the germline V gene are SQVTM and ANQGSEA. The CDR3 length is 13 residues. TCR beta cDNA was reverse-transcribed from approximately 0.45 ug of total RNA. The reaction used a constant-region primer and ProtoScript II reverse transcriptase. Libraries of TCR beta came from three nested multiplex PCR rounds with slightly modified ARM-PCR. The first two PCR rounds used TRBV1-TRBV30 primers with a Cbeta primer, approximately 9 cycles each. TCRdb reprocessed the multiplex PCR reads with MiXCR, giving one entry per CDR3 protein. The repertoire holds about 180,000 distinct CDR3 sequences, with about 60% as singletons.

Sequencing was done on a sample of peripheral blood. This chain joins TRBV29-1 and TRBJ2-5, with 9 bases lining up with TRBD1. This receptor was identified in a man aged 35 to 55 with primary liver carcinoma and hepatitis B virus infection. CDR3 DNA: TGCAACCTCCCGGACAGGGGCGGGGATACCCAGTACTTC. Translated: CNLPDRGGDTQYF.